The TCR beta chain described here comes from a study of STAT3 mutations in large granular lymphocyte leukemia. Study background: More than half of T-LGLL patients received immunosuppressive therapy.

The protocol was immunoSEQ multiplex PCR, while the TCRdb copy is restricted to in-frame clones and leaves out a portion. The top ten clones hold approximately 0.39% of a sample with about 42,000 clones, 80% to 90% of them seen once. General study points: Every T-LGLL patient had at least one immunodominant TCRbeta clonotype.

Germline CDR1 reads KGHSH; CDR2 reads LQKENI. CDR3 length: 17 residues. V was cut by 0 bases and J by 1 base, with 10 bases left in between. About this clone itself: Its antigen is undetermined.

This receptor was obtained from a human donor with T large granular lymphocyte leukemia. Some clones in this sample may be carry-over from other donors' samples. The rearrangement joins TRBV18 to TRBJ2-6; D could derive from TRBD1 or TRBD2 (5 bases each). The sequenced sample was PBMCs. The CDR3 sequence: CASSPPGRKSGANVLTF. The DNA of the CDR3 is TGTGCCAGCTCACCACCGGGACGGAAGTCTGGGGCCAACGTCCTGACTTTC.